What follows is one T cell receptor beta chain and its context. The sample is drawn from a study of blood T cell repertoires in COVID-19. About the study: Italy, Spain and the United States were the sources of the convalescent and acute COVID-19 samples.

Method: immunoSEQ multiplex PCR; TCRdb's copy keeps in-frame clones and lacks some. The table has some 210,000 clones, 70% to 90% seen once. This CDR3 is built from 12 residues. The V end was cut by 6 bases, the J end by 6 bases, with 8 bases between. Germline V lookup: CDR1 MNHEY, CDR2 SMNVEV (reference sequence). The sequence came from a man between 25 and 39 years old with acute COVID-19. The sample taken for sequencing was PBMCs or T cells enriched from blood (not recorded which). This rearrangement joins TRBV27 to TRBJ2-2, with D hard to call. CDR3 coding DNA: TGTGCCAGCAGCCGGGTTGCCGGGGAGCTGTTTTTT. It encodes CASSRVAGELFF.